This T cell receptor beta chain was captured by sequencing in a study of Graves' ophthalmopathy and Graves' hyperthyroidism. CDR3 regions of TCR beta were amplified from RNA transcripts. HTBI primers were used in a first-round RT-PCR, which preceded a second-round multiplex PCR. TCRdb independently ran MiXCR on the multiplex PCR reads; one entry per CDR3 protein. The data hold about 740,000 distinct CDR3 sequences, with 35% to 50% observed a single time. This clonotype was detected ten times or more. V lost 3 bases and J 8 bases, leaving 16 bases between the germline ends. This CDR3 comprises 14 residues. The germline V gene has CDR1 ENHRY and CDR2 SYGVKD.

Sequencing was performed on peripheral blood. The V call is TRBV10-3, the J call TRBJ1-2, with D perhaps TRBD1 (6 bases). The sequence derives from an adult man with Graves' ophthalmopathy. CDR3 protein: CAISDPSTGWGYTF. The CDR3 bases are TGTGCCATCAGTGACCCATCGACAGGCTGGGGCTACACCTTC.